The 31 T cell receptor beta chains given below trace back to one sample, sequenced in a study of blood T cell repertoires in COVID-19. Method: immunoSEQ multiplex PCR; TCRdb's copy keeps in-frame clones and lacks some. The sample lists about 360,000 clones; less than 90% were seen once. The sequencing sample was made of peripheral blood. The source of these receptors is a woman aged 55-69 years with COVID-19, enrolled during active disease.

The DNA of the CDR3 is TGTGCCAGTAGTATGGCGGGTACTAATGAAAAACTGTTTTTT. It encodes CASSMAGTNEKLFF. The rearrangement links TRBV19 to TRBJ1-4; D unclear. V dropped 3 bases and J dropped 2 bases, with 7 bases sitting between them. The CDR3 covers 14 residues. The germline CDR1 and CDR2 sequences are LNHDA and SQIVND (reference sequence). Using reference TRBV19 and TRBJ1-4 for the parts outside the CDR3, the full variable domain is DGGITQSPKYLFRKEGQNVTLSCEQNLNHDAMYWYRQDPGQGLRLIYYSQIVNDFQKGDIAEGYSVSREKKESFPLTVTSAQKNPTAFYLCASSMAGTNEKLFFGSGTQLSVL.

The CDR3 region has the DNA TGTGCCAGCAGTGAGAAGGGGTATGGCTACACCTTC. Protein product: CASSEKGYGYTF. This chain connects TRBV6-1 to TRBJ1-2; possibly TRBD1 for D (5 bases). Looked up from germline, CDR1 is MNHNS and CDR2 is SASEGT. With 3 bases removed from V and 5 bases from J, the gap between germline ends came to 7 bases. The CDR3 length is 12 residues.

This rearrangement joins TRBV7-9 to TRBJ1-4; 7 nucleotides align to TRBD1. The germline CDR1 and CDR2 sequences are SEHNR and FQNEAQ (reference sequence). V was pared by 3 bases and J by 5 bases, with 6 bases of the junction left unmatched. The CDR3 runs to 15 residues. The CDR3 coding sequence is TGTGCCAGCAGCTTTTTCGGGACAGTGAATGAAAAACTGTTTTTT. It is translated as CASSFFGTVNEKLFF.

This chain joins TRBV9 and TRBJ2-5; tentatively, D is TRBD2 (7 bases). The V and J ends lost 0 bases and 2 bases respectively, with 11 bases between them. CDR1 and CDR2 from the germline V gene are SGDLS and YYNGEE. The CDR3 runs to 15 residues. The CDR3 spells CASSVGGGPQETQYF. DNA for the CDR3: TGTGCCAGCAGCGTAGGCGGGGGCCCTCAAGAGACCCAGTACTTC.

With respect to this clone: One end of the junction does not line up with germline, which may come from a read error. The chain couples TRBV6-1 to TRBJ2-2, with 7 bases identical to TRBD2. CDR3 length equals 15 residues. CDR1 MNHNS and CDR2 SASEGT come from the germline V gene. This CDR3 is CVSSEVSGVTGELFF. CDR3 in DNA: TGTGTCAGCAGTGAAGTAAGCGGGGTCACCGGGGAGCTGTTTTTT.

The chain combines TRBV6-5 with TRBJ1-1; 11 bases are shared with TRBD1. Looked up from germline, CDR1 is MNHEY and CDR2 is SVGAGI. The CDR3 is made up of 14 amino acids. Losses at the gene ends were 6 bases for V and 4 bases for J; bases not matched to a gene: 4. In nucleotides, the CDR3 is TGTGCCAGCAGCGGGGACAGGGGGTTCACTGAAGCTTTCTTT. Translated, it gives CASSGDRGFTEAFF.

The chain links TRBV5-4 to TRBJ2-7; 11 bases are a match to TRBD2. The V gene's germline CDR1 is SGHNT and CDR2 YYREEE (reference sequence). CDR3 length: 13 amino acids. V shed 9 bases and J 3 bases; nucleotides not matched to a gene: 5. CDR3 coding DNA: TGTGCCACCCATAGCGGGGGGGGCTACGAGCAGTACTTC. As protein: CATHSGGGYEQYF.

The rearrangement links TRBV5-1 to TRBJ2-3; 9 nucleotides line up with TRBD1. V lost 4 bases to trimming and J lost 3 bases; unmatched junction nucleotides: 12. In germline, CDR1 is SGHRS, CDR2 YFSETQ. The CDR3 covers 17 residues. The CDR3 DNA sequence: TGCGCCAGCAGCCTTGGGTCCTGGGGACAGGGTACAGATACGCAGTATTTT. Its protein is CASSLGSWGQGTDTQYF. The entire variable domain, with the rest obtained from reference TRBV5-1 and TRBJ2-3, is as follows: KAGVTQTPRYLIKTRGQQVTLSCSPISGHRSVSWYQQTPGQGLQFLFEYFSETQRNKGNFPGRFSGRQFSNSRSEMNVSTLELGDSALYLCASSLGSWGQGTDTQYFGPGTRLTVL.

The chain has TRBV19 and TRBJ1-5, with unresolved D. Germline CDR1 is LNHDA and CDR2 is SQIVND (reference sequence). The CDR3 is made up of 15 amino acids. V gave up 4 bases and J gave up 9 bases, with 19 bases separating them. CDR3 DNA sequence: TGTGCCAGTAGTACCTTTGGCTTCCGTTTTGGGCCCCAGCATTTT. It yields the protein CASSTFGFRFGPQHF.

This sequence joins TRBV5-6 and TRBJ2-5; tentatively, D is TRBD2 (5 bases). Germline V gene lookup returns CDR1 SGHDT and CDR2 YYEEEE. The CDR3 is 12 residues long. V was cut by 2 bases and J by 9 bases, with 11 bases left in between. The CDR3 sequence is CASSFGSGAQYF. The CDR3 DNA follows: TGTGCCAGCAGCTTTGGGAGCGGAGCCCAGTACTTC.

V gene TRBV5-7 combines with J gene TRBJ1-5; TRBD1 matches at 7 bases. Being an ORF, TRBV5-7 has a function that is uncertain. The CDR3 has 15 residues. The V gene end was trimmed by 2 bases and the J gene end by 5 bases; junction bases not matched to a gene: 7. The CDR3 spells CASSFGTEVDQPQHF. In DNA form, the CDR3 reads TGTGCCAGCAGCTTTGGGACAGAGGTGGATCAGCCCCAGCATTTT.

This chain links TRBV15 with TRBJ1-6; 7 bases agree with TRBD1. Trimming removed 6 bases from V and 0 bases from J; junction bases left unmatched: 8. CDR1 and CDR2 (germline): LNHNV, YYDKDF (reference sequence). The CDR3 totals 17 residues. CDR3 residues: CATSGQDRSSYNSPLHF. The CDR3, as DNA: TGTGCCACCAGTGGACAGGATCGAAGCTCCTATAATTCACCCCTCCACTTT.

This rearrangement joins TRBV7-2 to TRBJ2-2; 8 positions match TRBD2. This CDR3 is 15 amino acids long. Germline V lookup: CDR1 SGHTA, CDR2 FQGNSA. The V and J ends lost 5 bases and 7 bases, in that order; junction bases with no gene match: 9. The CDR3 nucleotides read TGTGCCAGCAGCCCCCCCGGGACTAGGGGCGGGGAGCTGTTTTTT. Translating it yields CASSPPGTRGGELFF.

This CDR3 is CASSSGQGFFSEQYF. CDR3 DNA sequence: TGTGCCAGCAGCTCGGGACAGGGATTTTTTAGCGAGCAGTACTTC. The rearrangement uses TRBV7-2 and TRBJ2-7, with 9 bases identical to TRBD1. V lost 4 bases and J lost 6; bases outside the gene matches: 10. The CDR3 totals 15 residues. From germline, CDR1 is SGHTA and CDR2 FQGNSA.

This clone has a single count. The rearrangement joins TRBV15 to TRBJ2-7, with D tentatively TRBD1 (5 bases). CDR1 is LNHNV, CDR2 YYDKDF, per germline (reference sequence). CDR3 length: 16 amino acids. Trimming shortened V by 0 bases and J by 2 bases, and 14 bases separated the two germline ends. Here the CDR3 reads CATSRDADSFTYEQYF. CDR3 nucleotide sequence: TGTGCCACCAGCAGAGATGCCGACAGCTTTACCTACGAGCAGTACTTC.

This clone was counted a few times. The chain is built from TRBV13 and TRBJ1-5, with 8 positions matching TRBD1. The germline V gene encodes CDR1 PRHDT and CDR2 FYEKMQ (reference sequence). The CDR3 loop spans 14 amino acids. V gave up 5 bases and J gave up 4 bases; unmatched junction bases: 4. CDR3 sequence (DNA): TGTGCCAGCAGCCAGGGGGCGGGAAATCAGCCCCAGCATTTT. Amino acid sequence: CASSQGAGNQPQHF.

The rearrangement links TRBV6-5 to TRBJ2-1; 11 bases agree with TRBD2. Germline CDR1 and CDR2: MNHEY and SVGAGI. With V trimmed by 6 bases and J by 5 bases, 6 bases remained unmatched. The CDR3 loop spans 15 amino acids. In nucleotides, the CDR3 is TGTGCCAGCAGGGGGGGGACTAGCGGCCACAATGAGCAGTTCTTC. Residues: CASRGGTSGHNEQFF.

Notes on this clone: Other nucleotide sequences from this sample produce the same CDR3. The chain carries TRBV9 and TRBJ1-1; 7 nucleotides align to TRBD1. The germline V gene encodes CDR1 SGDLS and CDR2 YYNGEE. This CDR3 is 14 amino acids long. V was clipped by 3 bases and J by 0 bases; unmatched bases: 2. CDR3 DNA sequence: TGTGCCAGCAGCGCGACAGGGATGAACACTGAAGCTTTCTTT. Its protein is CASSATGMNTEAFF. Full variable domain (rest looked up from reference TRBV9 and TRBJ1-1): DSGVTQTPKHLITATGQRVTLRCSPRSGDLSVYWYQQSLDQGLQFLIQYYNGEERAKGNILERFSAQQFPDLHSELNLSSLELGDSALYFCASSATGMNTEAFFGQGTRLTVV.

V gene TRBV7-9 combines with J gene TRBJ2-1, with a weak D call TRBD1 (5 bases). The germline V gene encodes CDR1 SEHNR and CDR2 FQNEAQ (reference sequence). The V end lost 5 bases, the J end lost 9 bases, and 8 bases lay between the germline ends. The CDR3 is 11 residues long. The CDR3, as DNA: TGTGCCAGCAGCCTCGACAGTGAGCAGTTCTTC. This translates into CASSLDSEQFF.

V gene TRBV6-5 combines with J gene TRBJ1-1, with D unclear. CDR1 is MNHEY, CDR2 SVGAGI, per germline. Trimming cost V 7 bases and J 7 bases, with 10 bases left between them. CDR3 length equals 11 residues. CDR3 bases: TGTGCCAGCACCTATTCCGGTGAAGCTTTCTTT. The encoded protein is CASTYSGEAFF.

To note about this clone: Other DNA sequences in this specimen translate into the identical CDR3. This chain links TRBV6-5 with TRBJ1-2; D is perhaps TRBD1 (6 bases). The CDR3 covers 15 residues. The germline V and J ends were trimmed by 6 bases and 4 bases, with 18 bases remaining between them. The germline V gene has CDR1 MNHEY and CDR2 SVGAGI. Here the CDR3 DNA reads TGTGCCAGCAGCTACCGGGGGGGGGCAGGCTATGGCTACACCTTC. It codes for CASSYRGGAGYGYTF.

This clone occurred a few times. The V and J genes are TRBV30 and TRBJ1-2; tentatively, D is TRBD1 (5 bases). The CDR3 has 12 residues. V dropped 3 bases and J dropped 3 bases, with 8 bases sitting between them. CDR1 is GTSNPN and CDR2 is SVGIG in the germline V gene (reference sequence). The CDR3 sequence: CAWRGVDYGYTF. The CDR3 DNA sequence: TGTGCCTGGAGAGGGGTGGACTATGGCTACACCTTC.

The V and J genes are TRBV7-6 and TRBJ2-1; TRBD2 is a possible D gene (7 bases). The V end was cut by 7 bases, the J end by 2 bases, with 18 bases between. The germline gives CDR1 SGHVS, CDR2 FNYEAQ. The CDR3 sequence is 16 residues long. DNA for the CDR3: TGTGCCAGCACCACCGGGGGGCCAATTGCCTACAATGAGCAGTTCTTC. Residues: CASTTGGPIAYNEQFF.

This chain connects TRBV9 to TRBJ1-6, with 11 bases that match TRBD1. The germline V gene has CDR1 SGDLS and CDR2 YYNGEE. CDR3 length: 18 amino acids. V trimming: 4 bases; J trimming: 10 bases; junction bases outside the gene matches: 16. CDR3 amino acids: CASSPDAGTGGKGSPLHF. Here the CDR3 DNA reads TGTGCCAGCAGCCCCGACGCGGGGACAGGGGGAAAGGGATCACCCCTCCACTTT.

The chain links TRBV3-1 (or the pseudogene TRBV3-2) to TRBJ1-4; D unclear. The V gene's germline CDR1 is LGHDT and CDR2 YNNKEL (reference sequence). CDR3 size: 11 residues. V gave up 1 base and J gave up 11 bases, with 5 bases separating them. The CDR3 sequence: CASSQVEKLFF. CDR3 DNA sequence: TGTGCCAGCAGCCAAGTTGAGAAACTGTTTTTT.

This rearrangement joins TRBV11-2 to TRBJ2-1; 15 bases map to TRBD2. Looked up from germline, CDR1 is SGHAT and CDR2 is FQNNGV. The CDR3 has 16 amino acids. Germline trimming cut 5 bases from V and 8 bases from J; bases unmatched to any gene: 7. DNA of the CDR3: TGTGCCAGCAGCCCGCGGACTAGCGGGGGGGCGTATGAGCAGTTCTTC. Translation: CASSPRTSGGAYEQFF.

The rearrangement joins TRBV11-1 to TRBJ2-7; 9 bases line up with TRBD1. The CDR3 runs to 16 residues. In germline, CDR1 is SGHAT, CDR2 FQDESV (reference sequence). The junction had 14 bases not matched to a gene; V was cut back by 4 bases and J by 7 bases. The CDR3 is CASSSNPGQGRREQYF. CDR3 DNA: TGTGCCAGCAGCTCCAACCCGGGACAGGGTAGGCGGGAGCAGTACTTC.

This clone was seen a few times. The gene calls are TRBV2 and TRBJ1-1, with 7 nucleotides matching TRBD1. Germline V lookup: CDR1 SNHLY, CDR2 FYNNEI. V lost 5 bases, J lost 7 bases, and 7 bases stayed unmatched. The CDR3 is 13 residues long. The chain's CDR3 is CASSTPGTVEAFF. DNA for the CDR3: TGTGCCAGCAGTACTCCTGGGACAGTTGAAGCTTTCTTT.

The gene calls are TRBV6-1 and TRBJ2-2; 7 bases are shared with TRBD2. The CDR3 runs 15 residues. The trim removed 1 base at V and 4 bases at J, leaving 3 bases unmatched. Germline V gives CDR1 MNHNS, CDR2 SASEGT. CDR3 bases: TGTGCCAGCAGTGAAGTAAGCGGGGTCACCGGGGAGCTGTTTTTT. Amino acid sequence: CASSEVSGVTGELFF.

V gene TRBV6-6 combines with J gene TRBJ1-5; weak D call: TRBD1 (6 bases). V lost 6 bases, J lost 0 bases, and 18 bases lay in between. In germline, CDR1 is MNHNY, CDR2 SVGAGI (reference sequence). The CDR3 contains 17 residues. The CDR3: CASSRIGTLYSNQPQHF. In DNA form, the CDR3 reads TGTGCCAGCAGCCGAATCGGGACACTCTATAGCAATCAGCCCCAGCATTTT.

The rearrangement links TRBV7-8 to TRBJ2-3; D remains ambiguous. Deletions cut 1 base from V and 5 bases from J, with 10 bases between. This CDR3 region has 14 residues. The germline V gene encodes CDR1 SGHVS and CDR2 FQNEAQ. CDR3 in amino acids: CASSLVSQLDTQYF. In DNA form, the CDR3 reads TGTGCCAGCAGCTTAGTTTCCCAGTTAGATACGCAGTATTTT.